The 2 T cell receptor beta chains below all came from one sample that was sequenced in a study of blood T cells in healthy people across ages. Through a sample-barcoded 5' primer and a J-beta primer mix, a second PCR was run for about 6 to 12 cycles. TCRdb used MiXCR to reprocess the 5' RACE reads, holding one entry per CDR3 protein. The sample has 1.5 million to 2 million distinct CDR3 sequences, 30% to 40% seen once; the top ten hold approximately 10%. The sample was blood. The receptor set was obtained from a woman in her 30s in good health.

The rearrangement links TRBV6-1 to TRBJ2-6; D unresolved. CDR1 and CDR2 (germline): MNHNS, SASEGT. Trimming removed 6 bases from V and 0 bases from J, with 15 bases in between. The CDR3 is 17 amino acids. CDR3 coding DNA: TGTGCCAGCAGCCTCTCCGGTTCCCCCTCTGGGGCCAACGTCCTGACTTTC. Protein: CASSLSGSPSGANVLTF.

This clonotype was seen more than once but under ten times. The CDR3 DNA is TGTGCCAGCAGCTTTAAGGGTACTAGCGGGACATCCTACAATGAGCAGTTCTTC. This translates into CASSFKGTSGTSYNEQFF. The rearrangement links TRBV7-9 to TRBJ2-1; TRBD2 matches 10 bases. Germline V gene sequence: CDR1 SEHNR, CDR2 FQNEAQ (reference sequence). V lost 3 bases to trimming and J lost 1 base; unmatched junction nucleotides: 9. The CDR3 is 18 amino acids.